These 20 T cell receptor beta chains originate from one sample sequenced in a study of blood T cell repertoires in COVID-19. The repertoire was sequenced with immunoSEQ multiplex PCR; TCRdb's copy has only in-frame clones and lacks some. There are roughly 260,000 clones in the sample; around nine tenths occur only once, and under 2.5% lies in the top ten. The sequenced material came from PBMCs or T cells enriched from blood (not recorded which). All receptors derive from a woman younger than 35 who had recovered from COVID-19.

Comment on this clone: Other DNA sequences of this sample code for an identical CDR3. V and J are TRBV9 and TRBJ2-3; 7 nucleotides match TRBD2. V shed 1 base and J 0 bases; nucleotides not matched to a gene: 2. The CDR3 consists of 15 residues. Germline V gene data show CDR1 as SGDLS and CDR2 as YYNGEE. Written as DNA, the CDR3 is TGTGCCAGCAGCGTAAGCGGGACCAGCACAGATACGCAGTATTTT. It encodes CASSVSGTSTDTQYF.

The chain joins TRBV5-1 to TRBJ2-2; 10 bases agree with TRBD1. From germline, CDR1 is SGHRS and CDR2 YFSETQ. The CDR3 spans 16 residues. V dropped 1 base and J dropped 5; count of bases not matched to a gene: 5. The CDR3 sequence is CASSLRTGGYTGELFF. In DNA, the CDR3 is TGCGCCAGCAGCTTGCGGACAGGGGGTTATACCGGGGAGCTGTTTTTT.

The rearrangement joins TRBV28 to TRBJ1-5; D might be TRBD1 (6 bases). Germline CDR1 reads MDHEN; CDR2 reads SYDVKM. The CDR3 totals 15 residues. Trimming removed 4 bases at V and 2 bases at J, with 12 bases between. The CDR3 DNA sequence: TGTGCCAGCAGTTCACAGGGCCGCGGCAATCAGCCCCAGCATTTT. Protein: CASSSQGRGNQPQHF.

In nucleotides, the CDR3 is TGTGCCAGCAGCTTAGAAGGGACAGCCCACGAAAAACTGTTTTTT. Translation gives CASSLEGTAHEKLFF. The chain is built from TRBV11-2 and TRBJ1-4; 7 bases align to TRBD1. Germline assignment: CDR1 SGHAT and CDR2 FQNNGV. The CDR3 is 15 amino acids. Losses at the gene ends were 0 bases for V and 8 bases for J; bases not matched to a gene: 6.

This clone was observed a single time. CDR3 DNA sequence: TGTGCCAGCAGACAGGGGCGACAGGGGTTATACGAGCAGTACTTC. As protein: CASRQGRQGLYEQYF. J is TRBJ2-7 and V is TRBV6-5, with 8 bases identical to TRBD1. There are 15 residues in the CDR3. Trimming took 6 bases from V and 4 from J; bases not matched to a gene: 11. The germline V gene encodes CDR1 MNHEY and CDR2 SVGAGI.

This chain joins TRBV5-4 and TRBJ2-4; D is unclear. Germline V gene data show CDR1 as SGHNT and CDR2 as YYREEE (reference sequence). The CDR3 has 13 residues. V lost 5 bases, J lost 3 bases, and 9 bases lay in between. The CDR3 region is CASSFRSKNIQYF. The CDR3 DNA sequence: TGTGCCAGCAGTTTCCGGAGCAAAAACATTCAGTACTTC.

The chain carries TRBV5-1 and TRBJ2-3; D may be TRBD2 (5 bases). The CDR3 covers 15 residues. Germline values: CDR1 SGHRS, CDR2 YFSETQ. V gave up 0 bases and J gave up 0 bases, with 8 bases separating them. The CDR3 reads CASSLVRASTDTQYF. As DNA, the CDR3 is TGCGCCAGCAGCTTGGTGCGGGCTAGCACAGATACGCAGTATTTT.

The rearrangement joins TRBV28 to TRBJ1-2; D perhaps matches TRBD1 (5 bases). This CDR3 contains 15 residues. In germline, CDR1 is MDHEN, CDR2 SYDVKM. V was clipped by 5 bases and J by 6 bases, with 19 bases between them. This chain's CDR3 is CASSPTGTHWHGYTF. Here the CDR3 DNA reads TGTGCCAGCAGTCCCACTGGGACTCACTGGCATGGCTACACCTTC.

V is TRBV19 and J is TRBJ1-5, with D perhaps matching TRBD1 (6 bases). The V gene's germline CDR1 is LNHDA and CDR2 SQIVND (reference sequence). Trimming left V 8 bases short and J 2 bases short, with 13 bases between. CDR3 length equals 14 residues. CDR3 in amino acids: CASGRGRGNQPQHF. CDR3 coding DNA: TGTGCCAGTGGCAGGGGTCGGGGCAATCAGCCCCAGCATTTT.

The chain recombines TRBV5-1 with TRBJ1-1, with 7 bases identical to TRBD1. CDR1 and CDR2 (germline): SGHRS, YFSETQ. This CDR3 contains 16 residues. The J segment lost 9 bases and the V segment lost 0 bases, leaving 14 bases of the junction unmatched. For the CDR3, the DNA is TGCGCCAGCAGCTTGGATATACAGGGGTCCAGTTCACAAGCTTTCTTT. Residues: CASSLDIQGSSSQAFF.

The sample holds a few counts of this clone. The V and J genes are TRBV19 and TRBJ1-5; 8 bases line up with TRBD1. V lost 8 bases and J lost 0; bases outside the gene matches: 15. CDR1 LNHDA and CDR2 SQIVND come from the germline V gene (reference sequence). The CDR3 sequence is 18 residues long. The CDR3 region has the DNA TGTGCCAGTCGGCCTGGGGACAGGTGGCCGGTTAGCAATCAGCCCCAGCATTTT. Translating gives CASRPGDRWPVSNQPQHF.

CDR3 sequence: CASSYRAPIRETQYF. As DNA, the CDR3 is TGTGCCAGCAGTTACAGAGCTCCCATCAGGGAGACCCAGTACTTC. The V call is TRBV6-5, the J call TRBJ2-5; the D is unclear. The CDR3 loop spans 15 amino acids. In germline, CDR1 is MNHEY, CDR2 SVGAGI. The germline V and J ends were trimmed by 2 bases and 5 bases, with 15 bases remaining between them.

This rearrangement joins TRBV6-1 to TRBJ1-5, with D perhaps TRBD1 (6 bases). Germline CDR1 and CDR2: MNHNS and SASEGT. The CDR3 extends over 15 amino acids. V gave up 0 bases and J gave up 4 bases, with 10 bases separating them. The CDR3 DNA sequence: TGTGCCAGCAGTGAAGCGCTTCAGGGGAATCAGCCCCAGCATTTT. As protein: CASSEALQGNQPQHF.

This clone was observed a handful of times. This rearrangement joins TRBV10-2 to TRBJ1-1, with D possibly being TRBD1 (5 bases). The ends were cut back, 2 bases at V and 4 bases at J, with 17 bases in the middle. Germline V gene sequence: CDR1 WSHSY, CDR2 SAAADI. CDR3 length: 16 amino acids. The CDR3, as DNA: TGCGCCAGCAGTGAGGGGGATCCCATCGGGGGCACTGAAGCTTTCTTT. Encoded protein: CASSEGDPIGGTEAFF.

This clone was observed once. The chain carries TRBV18 and TRBJ1-1, with D unresolved. This CDR3 spans 16 amino acids. The V and J ends lost 3 bases and 5 bases respectively, with 19 bases between them. Per the germline V gene, CDR1 is KGHSH and CDR2 is LQKENI. The chain's CDR3 is CASSPGGRTARTEAFF. CDR3 nucleotide sequence: TGTGCCAGCTCACCTGGAGGGCGTACGGCCCGGACTGAAGCTTTCTTT.

The rearrangement links TRBV7-9 to TRBJ1-1, with 11 bases aligning to TRBD1. The CDR3 totals 13 residues. CDR1 and CDR2 (germline): SEHNR, FQNEAQ (reference sequence). Losses at the gene ends were 1 base for V and 11 bases for J; bases not matched to a gene: 3. The CDR3 DNA is TGTGCCAGCAGCTTAGGACGGGACAGGGGGGCTTTCTTT. This codes for CASSLGRDRGAFF.

The chain links TRBV7-6 to TRBJ1-6, with D perhaps matching TRBD1 (6 bases). Germline CDR1 and CDR2: SGHVS and FNYEAQ. The CDR3 contains 14 residues. Trimming removed 1 base at V and 7 bases at J, with 8 bases between. CDR3: CASSLEQGNSPLHF. DNA for the CDR3: TGTGCCAGCAGCTTAGAACAGGGAAATTCACCCCTCCACTTT.

V is TRBV20-1 and J is TRBJ1-5, with D tentatively TRBD1 (5 bases). CDR1 is DFQATT, CDR2 SNEGSKA, per germline (reference sequence). The CDR3 totals 15 residues. V lost 3 bases to trimming and J lost 5 bases, with 17 bases between them. CDR3 in amino acids: CSASRRVGKYQPQHF. The CDR3 bases are TGCAGTGCTAGTCGCAGGGTGGGAAAATATCAGCCCCAGCATTTT.

The chain employs TRBV19 and TRBJ2-6; 10 positions agree with TRBD1. The CDR3 is 16 amino acids. The germline CDR1 and CDR2 sequences are LNHDA and SQIVND (reference sequence). J lost 1 base, V lost 8 bases, and 5 bases had no gene match. CDR3 protein: CASETGGASGANVLTF. The CDR3 DNA follows: TGTGCCAGTGAGACAGGGGGCGCGTCTGGGGCCAACGTCCTGACTTTC.

This chain uses TRBV5-8 with TRBJ1-5; D is unclear. This CDR3 spans 13 amino acids. The V end lost 4 bases, the J end lost 9 bases, and 14 bases lay between the germline ends. The germline V gene encodes CDR1 SGHTS and CDR2 YDEGEE. The CDR3 protein is CASSLTRAGPQHF. The CDR3 bases are TGTGCCAGCAGCCTAACACGGGCGGGGCCCCAGCATTTT.